This T cell receptor beta chain was sequenced for a study of T cells after yellow fever vaccination. TCRdb analysed the 5' RACE reads with MiXCR anew, one entry per CDR3 protein. This table holds around 340,000 distinct CDR3 sequences, roughly an eighth found once. Trimming removed 5 bases at V and 8 bases at J, with 18 bases between. The CDR3 is 15 amino acids. The TCR originated in a young man who received the YFV17D yellow fever vaccine. The sequences come from CD4+ T cells sorted from PBMCs, collected 15 days after the yellow fever booster vaccination. V is TRBV12-3 or TRBV12-4 and J is TRBJ1-4; tentatively, D is TRBD1 (6 bases). Here the CDR3 reads CASSARDKTREKLFF. CDR3 coding DNA: TGTGCCAGCAGTGCCCGGGACAAGACACGGGAAAAACTGTTTTTT.